The 5 T cell receptor beta chains in this list originate from one sample, sequenced in a study of early T cells in non-severe SARS-CoV-2 infection. TCRdb recomputed calls from the 5' RACE reads with MiXCR, one row per CDR3 protein. Of roughly 23,000 distinct CDR3 sequences in the sample, over 5.5% were seen once. This sample comprised whole blood, obtained at baseline. These receptors came from an adult who was a healthcare worker with PCR-confirmed SARS-CoV-2 infection or an uninfected control (not recorded which).

This clonotype occurred a few times. This chain connects TRBV6-5 to TRBJ2-4; 7 bases are a match to TRBD2. CDR3 length: 15 amino acids. The germline gives CDR1 MNHEY, CDR2 SVGAGI. The J segment lost 0 bases and the V segment lost 5 bases, leaving 4 bases of the junction unmatched. The DNA of the CDR3 is TGTGCCAGCAGTCCGCTAGCGGAAGCCAAAAACATTCAGTACTTC. Protein product: CASSPLAEAKNIQYF.

There are a few counts of this clonotype. The V and J genes are TRBV5-1 and TRBJ1-5; D gene unclear. This CDR3 comprises 14 residues. Trimming pared 1 base from V and 4 bases from J, leaving 9 bases between. Germline CDR1 SGHRS, CDR2 YFSETQ. CDR3 nucleotide sequence: TGCGCCAGCAGCTTGACATATGGTAATCAGCCCCAGCATTTT. This codes for CASSLTYGNQPQHF.

In this sample, this clonotype turned up a few times. The CDR3 region has the DNA TGTGCCAGCAGCTTGCGGGCGGATAGCTCCTACAATGAGCAGTTCTTC. Amino acids: CASSLRADSSYNEQFF. The chain is built from TRBV5-5 and TRBJ2-1; the D is unclear. Looked up from germline, CDR1 is SGHKS and CDR2 is YYEKEE (reference sequence). This CDR3 contains 16 residues. V was clipped by 1 base and J by 0 bases, with 11 bases between them.

This clonotype was seen many times. This chain connects TRBV11-2 to TRBJ1-1; TRBD1 might be the D (6 bases). The V gene lost 5 bases and the J gene lost 5 bases, with 15 bases spanning the gap. The germline gives CDR1 SGHAT, CDR2 FQNNGV. The CDR3 runs 14 residues. CDR3 DNA: TGTGCCAGCAGCCCGGTGGGGGGGCGGACTGAAGCTTTCTTT. It encodes CASSPVGGRTEAFF.

This clonotype was detected many times. The chain is built from TRBV18 and TRBJ1-1; 12 nucleotides match TRBD1. This CDR3 spans 15 amino acids. CDR1 is KGHSH and CDR2 is LQKENI in the germline V gene. The V segment lost 5 bases and the J segment 4 bases; nucleotides outside the gene matches: 5. CDR3 nucleotides: TGTGCCAGCTCAATGGGACAGGGGGCAGGCACTGAAGCTTTCTTT. It encodes CASSMGQGAGTEAFF.